This T cell receptor (gamma chain) was sequenced during a study of gamma-delta T cells after stem cell transplantation. Germline CDR1 VTNTFY, CDR2 YDVSTARD (reference sequence). The junction had 5 bases not matched to a gene; V was cut back by 8 bases and J by 4 bases. The CDR3 covers 11 residues. This clone was counted a few times. TCRdb used CATT to re-call clones from the RT-PCR reads. The sample consists of about 3,000 gamma-chain clones, more than 15% of them appearing once. This receptor was taken from a human donor. It is not recorded whose cells these are; they may come from a transplant donor. The specimen was gamma-delta T cells. The rearrangement uses TRGV3 and TRGJ1 or TRGJ2. CDR3 sequence: CATSTYYKKLF. In DNA form, the CDR3 reads TGTGCCACCTCCACCTATTATAAGAAACTCTTT.